This T cell receptor beta chain appears in the sequencing data of a study of vaccination effects on CD4 cells after COVID-19. Findings and caveats of the study: Late post-vaccination samples showed marked contraction of infection- and vaccine-induced clones.

Method: immunoSEQ multiplex PCR; TCRdb's copy keeps in-frame clones and lacks some. The top ten clones hold just under 30% of a sample with 42,000 or so clones, around 74% of them seen once. Sequencing in the ViraFEST assay came after antigen-specific CD4+ T cells had been expanded with viral peptide pools, which were used to stimulate PBMC. Following 10 days of culture, CD4+ T cells were isolated. Infection dated between March and December 2020, before the Alpha, Beta and Delta variants reached the United States. A few million PBMC were seeded per well and grown in the presence of around 10 IU/ml IL-2 and 8.5 to 10 ug/ml peptides. Cultures received IL-2 medium that replaced half the medium on days 3 and 7. The CDR3 sequence is 15 residues long. The V and J ends lost 4 bases and 4 bases respectively, with 14 bases between them. From germline, CDR1 is SNHLY and CDR2 FYNNEI. On this clone itself: Its target is unknown.

This receptor was obtained from a human donor who had a prior SARS-CoV-2 infection. The sample here was CD4+ T cells from PBMCs cultured with a peptide pool, taken before COVID-19 vaccination. The V and J genes are TRBV2 and TRBJ1-5; D might be TRBD1 (5 bases). This CDR3 is CASSASLQENQPQHF. In DNA, the CDR3 is TGTGCCAGCAGTGCAAGCCTACAGGAAAATCAGCCCCAGCATTTT.